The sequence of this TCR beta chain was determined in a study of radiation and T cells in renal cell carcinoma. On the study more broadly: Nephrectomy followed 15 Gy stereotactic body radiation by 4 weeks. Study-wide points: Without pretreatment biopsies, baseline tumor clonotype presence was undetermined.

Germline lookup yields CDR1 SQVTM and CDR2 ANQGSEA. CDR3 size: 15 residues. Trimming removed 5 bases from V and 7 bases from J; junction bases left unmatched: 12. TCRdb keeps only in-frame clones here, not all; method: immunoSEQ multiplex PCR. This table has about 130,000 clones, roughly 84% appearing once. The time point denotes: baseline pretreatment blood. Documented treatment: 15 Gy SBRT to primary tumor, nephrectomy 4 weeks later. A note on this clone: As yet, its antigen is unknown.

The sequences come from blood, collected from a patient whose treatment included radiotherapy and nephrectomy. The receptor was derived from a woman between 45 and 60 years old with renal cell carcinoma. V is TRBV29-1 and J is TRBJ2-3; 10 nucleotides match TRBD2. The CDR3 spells CSVNFSGGSKYTQYF. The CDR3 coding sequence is TGCAGCGTTAACTTTAGCGGGGGGAGTAAATATACGCAGTATTTT.